The 3 T cell receptor beta chains presented below share a single source sample, sequenced in a study of identical twins. TCRdb passed the 5' RACE reads through MiXCR, listing each CDR3 protein once. In the table there are under 1 million distinct CDR3 sequences, more than 9% of which are singletons. The same specimen was also included in a second study, on yellow fever vaccine responses in identical twins.

The material sequenced was PBMCs. The receptors come from a woman younger than 35 in good health.

This clonotype was observed a handful of times. The genes are TRBV29-1 and TRBJ2-7; D is unclear. The CDR3 covers 11 residues. Germline loops: CDR1 SQVTM, CDR2 ANQGSEA. V was cut by 4 bases and J by 6 bases, with 10 bases left in between. CDR3 sequence reads: CSVVVGIEQYV. DNA of the CDR3: TGCAGCGTTGTCGTGGGGATCGAGCAGTACGTC.

This clonotype was found a few times. This chain links TRBV18 with TRBJ1-2; weak D call: TRBD1 (5 bases). From germline, CDR1 is KGHSH and CDR2 LQKENI. V was pared by 5 bases and J by 6 bases, with 13 bases between. CDR3 size: 13 residues. CDR3 DNA sequence: TGTGCCAGCTCAAAACCGGGACCGGATGGCTACACCTTC. Its translation: CASSKPGPDGYTF.

This clonotype was found a few times. The chain links TRBV10-3 to TRBJ2-1; 7 bases are a match to TRBD1. Germline trimming cut 11 bases from V and 5 bases from J; bases unmatched to any gene: 9. The germline V gene has CDR1 ENHRY and CDR2 SYGVKD. The CDR3 runs 13 residues. For the CDR3, the DNA is TGTGCCGTCAACAGGGGTGGAAACAATGAGCAGTTCTTC. This gives the protein CAVNRGGNNEQFF.